Listed here are 17 T cell receptor beta chains from one sample, sequenced in a study of identical twins. TCRdb recomputed calls from the 5' RACE reads with MiXCR, one row per CDR3 protein. The table records roughly 280,000 distinct CDR3 sequences, 7.5% to 9.5% of them present only once. These records were also assigned to another study, of yellow fever vaccine responses in identical twins.

Sequencing was carried out using CD8+ T cells sorted from blood. These receptors all stem from a woman in her late teens or twenties in good health.

This clonotype was seen only a few times. V gene TRBV19 combines with J gene TRBJ1-1; D is undetermined. Germline V CDR1 and CDR2: LNHDA, SQIVND (reference sequence). The CDR3 is 13 amino acids. Trimming stripped 3 bases from V and 1 base from J, with 6 bases between. The CDR3 DNA reads TGTGCCAGTAGTATTCTCCGGAACACTGAAGCTTTCTTT. Protein sequence: CASSILRNTEAFF.

This clonotype was seen repeatedly, ten times or more. This chain joins TRBV4-3 and TRBJ2-7; a weak D match, TRBD2 (6 bases). The CDR3 length is 16 residues. Trimming left V 0 bases short and J 0 bases short, with 12 bases between. Germline V lookup: CDR1 LGHNA, CDR2 YSLEER. CDR3 DNA: TGCGCCAGCAGCCAAGATGGGGACTTACTCTCCTACGAGCAGTACTTC. It encodes CASSQDGDLLSYEQYF.

The V gene is TRBV10-1, the J gene TRBJ2-7; TRBD1 matches 9 bases. The V segment lost 5 bases and the J segment 10 bases; nucleotides outside the gene matches: 12. Looked up from germline, CDR1 is WNHNN and CDR2 is SYGVQD (reference sequence). This CDR3 comprises 14 residues. In DNA, the CDR3 is TGCGCCAGCAGTCCGGGACAGGGCCCTCCCCGTCAGTACTTC. Protein: CASSPGQGPPRQYF.

V and J are TRBV19 and TRBJ2-5; 10 nucleotides align to TRBD1. The CDR3 extends over 13 amino acids. Trimming at V came to 1 base and at J to 8 bases, leaving 1 base not matched to a gene. Looked up from germline, CDR1 is LNHDA and CDR2 is SQIVND (reference sequence). CDR3 sequence reads: CASSIATGGTQYF. The CDR3 DNA sequence: TGTGCCAGTAGTATAGCGACAGGGGGCACCCAGTACTTC.

This chain joins TRBV3-1 and TRBJ2-5; D is unresolved. The germline V gene has CDR1 LGHDT and CDR2 YNNKEL (reference sequence). With 0 bases removed from V and 4 bases from J, the gap between germline ends came to 12 bases. This CDR3 has 15 residues. The CDR3 bases are TGTGCCAGCAGCCAAGATTCGAGTACTGTAGAGACCCAGTACTTC. It is translated as CASSQDSSTVETQYF.

The V and J genes are TRBV12-3 or TRBV12-4 and TRBJ2-1; 12 positions agree with TRBD2. V shed 2 bases, J shed 6 bases, and the junction held 5 bases outside the gene matches. This CDR3 region has 16 residues. The CDR3 DNA sequence: TGTGCCAGCAGTTTATGGACTAGCGGGGCTTTCAATGAGCAGTTCTTC. Encoded protein: CASSLWTSGAFNEQFF.

This chain uses TRBV6-6 with TRBJ2-5, with TRBD2 matching over 7 bases. The J segment lost 3 bases and the V segment lost 6 bases, leaving 4 bases of the junction unmatched. Germline CDR1 is MNHNY and CDR2 is SVGAGI (reference sequence). The CDR3 runs to 13 residues. The CDR3 is CASSLGLEETQYF. CDR3 DNA: TGTGCCAGCAGCCTTGGACTAGAAGAGACCCAGTACTTC.

V is TRBV6-5 and J is TRBJ2-1; D gene ambiguous. V lost 10 bases, J lost 5 bases, and 21 bases lay in between. The CDR3 is 15 residues long. Germline CDR1 MNHEY, CDR2 SVGAGI. CDR3 residues: CATRLPGQLHNEQFF. The CDR3 DNA follows: TGTGCCACCAGATTACCTGGGCAACTTCACAATGAGCAGTTCTTC.

This clonotype was counted many times. The J gene is TRBJ1-1, the V gene TRBV14; D is unclear. CDR3 length: 14 amino acids. The germline gives CDR1 SGHDN, CDR2 FVKESK. Trimming took off 4 bases at V and 6 bases at J, with 15 bases between the two ends. The CDR3 coding sequence is TGTGCCAGCAGCCTTATTCCCGAGTTCTCTGAAGCTTTCTTT. It specifies CASSLIPEFSEAFF.

This clonotype was counted a few times. The chain carries TRBV20-1 and TRBJ2-4; 7 bases match TRBD1. This CDR3 has 14 residues. CDR1 is DFQATT, CDR2 SNEGSKA, per germline (reference sequence). Trimming removed 6 bases from V and 0 bases from J; junction bases left unmatched: 5. In DNA, the CDR3 is TGCAGTGCAAGGGACAGTCTAGCCAAAAACATTCAGTACTTC. Protein sequence: CSARDSLAKNIQYF.

There are many counts of this clonotype. The chain combines TRBV28 with TRBJ2-4, with 8 bases matching TRBD1. The length of the CDR3 is 15 residues. Germline V lookup: CDR1 MDHEN, CDR2 SYDVKM. V dropped 5 bases and J dropped 6; count of bases not matched to a gene: 9. CDR3 DNA sequence: TGTGCCAGCAGTATACGGACAGGGTTGGTAAACATTCAGTACTTC. This translates into CASSIRTGLVNIQYF.

This clonotype came up many times. The gene calls are TRBV3-1 and TRBJ2-1; 9 nucleotides match TRBD2. The CDR3 loop spans 19 amino acids. Germline values: CDR1 LGHDT, CDR2 YNNKEL (reference sequence). Germline trimming cut 5 bases from V and 4 bases from J; bases unmatched to any gene: 18. CDR3 loop: CASSGLEREDSRWYNEQFF. DNA for the CDR3: TGTGCCAGCAGCGGTCTGGAGCGGGAGGACTCCAGGTGGTACAATGAGCAGTTCTTC.

The sample holds many counts of this clonotype. The gene calls are TRBV28 and TRBJ1-1; 7 bases are a match to TRBD1. V lost 4 bases, J lost 0 bases, and 5 bases stayed unmatched. The CDR3 has 15 amino acids. Per the germline V gene, CDR1 is MDHEN and CDR2 is SYDVKM. The CDR3 here is CASSSRDSLNTEAFF. CDR3 nucleotide sequence: TGTGCCAGCAGTTCTCGGGACAGCCTGAACACTGAAGCTTTCTTT.

The rearrangement joins TRBV7-3 to TRBJ2-3, with D unresolved. Germline values: CDR1 SGHTA, CDR2 FQGTGA. V lost 8 bases, J lost 2 bases, and 14 bases lay in between. The CDR3 contains 14 residues. CDR3 sequence: CASRQDIFTDTQYF. In DNA form, the CDR3 reads TGTGCCAGCCGTCAAGACATTTTCACAGATACGCAGTATTTT. The variable domain in full, completed from reference TRBV7-3 and TRBJ2-3, reads GAGVSQTPSNKVTEKGKYVELRCDPISGHTALYWYRQSLGQGPEFLIYFQGTGAADDSGLPNDRFFAVRPEGSVSTLKIQRTERGDSAVYLCASRQDIFTDTQYFGPGTRLTVL.

This clonotype was counted at least ten times. The rearrangement links TRBV4-3 to TRBJ2-6, with D possibly TRBD1 on 6 matching bases. CDR1 is LGHNA, CDR2 YSLEER, per germline. The CDR3 has 17 amino acids. Trimming cost V 0 bases and J 1 base, with 10 bases left between them. Here the CDR3 reads CASSQEPGESGANVLTF. In DNA form, the CDR3 reads TGCGCCAGCAGCCAAGAACCAGGGGAGTCTGGGGCCAACGTCCTGACTTTC.

This clonotype was seen at least ten times. The rearrangement joins TRBV27 to TRBJ2-7; 8 bases match TRBD1. The V and J ends lost 8 bases and 2 bases, in that order; junction bases with no gene match: 8. The CDR3 length is 14 residues. Germline V gene sequence: CDR1 MNHEY, CDR2 SMNVEV (reference sequence). The chain's CDR3 is CASWPGQAPYEQYF. In DNA form, the CDR3 reads TGTGCCAGCTGGCCGGGACAGGCCCCCTACGAGCAGTACTTC.

This clonotype has more than one count but fewer than ten. This chain connects TRBV20-1 to TRBJ2-7; 8 bases map to TRBD1. V lost 3 bases and J lost 2; bases outside the gene matches: 6. CDR1 and CDR2 from the germline V gene are DFQATT and SNEGSKA (reference sequence). The CDR3 length is 14 residues. The CDR3 reads CSARDRDLTYEQYF. CDR3 sequence (DNA): TGCAGTGCTAGGGACAGGGATTTGACCTACGAGCAGTACTTC.